This T cell receptor (beta chain) stems from a study of response to subunit inactivated influenza vaccine. TCRdb re-derived calls from the RT-PCR reads in MiXCR, one entry per CDR3 protein. The table records around 850,000 distinct CDR3 sequences, around 20% of them present only once. This clonotype was seen ten or more times. Antigen unknown. One end of the junction fails to match germline, which may point to a read error. The CDR3 totals 15 residues. General study results and limits: The study's authors posited that every seasonal influenza vaccination enlists few new T cells.

The rearrangement uses TRBV12-3 or TRBV12-4 and TRBJ1-1; 8 bases line up with TRBD1. The source of this sequence is a man aged 50 or older who received an inactivated influenza vaccine. The sample was PBMCs from blood, taken 5 to 6 days after vaccination. CDR3 in amino acids: CASSLGTGGGTEAFF. The CDR3 region has the DNA TGTGCCAGCAGCTTAGGCACAGGGGGAGGGACTGAAGCTTTCTTT.